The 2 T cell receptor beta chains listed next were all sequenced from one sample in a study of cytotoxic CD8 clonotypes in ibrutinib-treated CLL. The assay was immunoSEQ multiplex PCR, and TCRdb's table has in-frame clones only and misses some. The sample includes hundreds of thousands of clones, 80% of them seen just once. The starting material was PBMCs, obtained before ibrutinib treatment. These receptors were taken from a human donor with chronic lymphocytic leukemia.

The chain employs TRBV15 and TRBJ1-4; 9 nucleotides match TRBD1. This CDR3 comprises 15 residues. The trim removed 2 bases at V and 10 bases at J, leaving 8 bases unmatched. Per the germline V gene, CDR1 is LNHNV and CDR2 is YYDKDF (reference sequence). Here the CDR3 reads CATSRNIPTGGKLFF. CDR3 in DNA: TGTGCCACCAGCAGAAATATACCGACAGGGGGAAAACTGTTTTTT.

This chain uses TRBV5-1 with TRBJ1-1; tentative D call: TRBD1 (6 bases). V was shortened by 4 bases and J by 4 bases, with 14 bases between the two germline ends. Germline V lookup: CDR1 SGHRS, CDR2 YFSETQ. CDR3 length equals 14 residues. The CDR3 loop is CASSPDRLSTEAFF. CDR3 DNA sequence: TGCGCCAGCAGCCCAGACAGGTTAAGCACTGAAGCTTTCTTT. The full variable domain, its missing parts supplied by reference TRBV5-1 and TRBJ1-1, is KAGVTQTPRYLIKTRGQQVTLSCSPISGHRSVSWYQQTPGQGLQFLFEYFSETQRNKGNFPGRFSGRQFSNSRSEMNVSTLELGDSALYLCASSPDRLSTEAFFGQGTRLTVV.